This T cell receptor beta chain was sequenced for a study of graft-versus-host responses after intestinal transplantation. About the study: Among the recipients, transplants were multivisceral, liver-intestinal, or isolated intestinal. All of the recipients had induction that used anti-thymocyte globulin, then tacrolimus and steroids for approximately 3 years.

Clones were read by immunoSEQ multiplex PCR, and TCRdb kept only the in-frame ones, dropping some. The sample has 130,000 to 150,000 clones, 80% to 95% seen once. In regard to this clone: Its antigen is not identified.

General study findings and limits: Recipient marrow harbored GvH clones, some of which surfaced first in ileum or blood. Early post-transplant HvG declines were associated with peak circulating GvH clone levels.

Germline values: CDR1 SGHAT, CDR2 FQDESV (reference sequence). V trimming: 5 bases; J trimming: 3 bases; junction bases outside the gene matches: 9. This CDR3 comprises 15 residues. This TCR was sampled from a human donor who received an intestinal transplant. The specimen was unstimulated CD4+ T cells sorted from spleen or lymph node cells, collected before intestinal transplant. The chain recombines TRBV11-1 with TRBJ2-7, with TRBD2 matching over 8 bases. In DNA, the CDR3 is TGTGCCAGCAGCCCGAAGCGGGAGAGCATCTACGAGCAGTACTTC. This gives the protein CASSPKRESIYEQYF.